These 5 T cell receptor beta chains share one sample of origin, sequenced in a study of breast tumors, draining lymph nodes, adjacent tissues. TCRdb processed the multiplex PCR reads anew with MiXCR; each CDR3 protein has one entry. The repertoire consists of 190,000 or so distinct CDR3 sequences, with around 29% occurring once and the leading ten covering approximately 4.3%. The lymph nodes were axillary draining lymph nodes from breast cancer patients. The source material was axillary lymph node tissue. The receptors derive from a female donor with breast cancer. Some clones in this sample may be carry-over from other donors' samples.

In its sample, this clonotype was seen many times. V gene TRBV5-5 combines with J gene TRBJ2-7; perhaps TRBD1 as D (6 bases). The germline gives CDR1 SGHKS, CDR2 YYEKEE (reference sequence). V lost 4 bases, J lost 1 base, and 12 bases lay in between. This CDR3 contains 14 residues. The CDR3 protein is CASSMWGQSYEQYF. DNA of the CDR3: TGTGCCAGCAGCATGTGGGGACAATCCTACGAGCAGTACTTC.

This clonotype was seen more than once but under ten times. This could be a read error, since a much larger clone is one nucleotide away. CDR3 sequence: CASSRDDTGGYEQYF. DNA of the CDR3: TGTGCCAGCAGCCGAGATGACACGGGCGGTTACGAGCAGTACTTC. This rearrangement joins TRBV5-5 to TRBJ2-7; D remains ambiguous. Trimming took 4 bases from V and 4 from J, leaving 18 bases between them. Germline-derived CDR1 and CDR2 are SGHKS and YYEKEE (reference sequence). The CDR3 has 15 amino acids.

This clonotype was observed a single time. Sequence at one end of the junction differs from germline and may be a read error. The V call is TRBV4-1, the J call TRBJ2-5; unclear D gene. Germline assignment: CDR1 MGHRA and CDR2 YSYEKL. CDR3 size: 13 residues. CDR3 sequence reads: CASSHTGQETQYF. CDR3 DNA: TGTGCCAGCAGCCATACTGGGCAAGAGACCCAGTACTTC.

This chain connects TRBV18 to TRBJ2-1; TRBD2 matches 8 bases. The CDR3 sequence is 15 residues long. Germline V gives CDR1 KGHSH, CDR2 LQKENI. Losses at the gene ends were 3 bases for V and 1 base for J; bases not matched to a gene: 2. In DNA, the CDR3 is TGTGCCAGCTCACCTCGGGAGGGATCCTACAATGAGCAGTTCTTC. Translating it yields CASSPREGSYNEQFF.

Remarks on this clonotype: One end of the junction varies from germline; a read error may be responsible. CDR3 loop: CSARRQGTNTEAFF. As DNA, the CDR3 is TGCAGTGCTAGACGACAGGGCACCAACACGGAAGCTTTCTTT. The gene calls are TRBV20-1 and TRBJ1-1, with 7 bases lining up with TRBD1. The CDR3 has 14 amino acids. Per germline, CDR1 DFQATT and CDR2 SNEGSKA (reference sequence).